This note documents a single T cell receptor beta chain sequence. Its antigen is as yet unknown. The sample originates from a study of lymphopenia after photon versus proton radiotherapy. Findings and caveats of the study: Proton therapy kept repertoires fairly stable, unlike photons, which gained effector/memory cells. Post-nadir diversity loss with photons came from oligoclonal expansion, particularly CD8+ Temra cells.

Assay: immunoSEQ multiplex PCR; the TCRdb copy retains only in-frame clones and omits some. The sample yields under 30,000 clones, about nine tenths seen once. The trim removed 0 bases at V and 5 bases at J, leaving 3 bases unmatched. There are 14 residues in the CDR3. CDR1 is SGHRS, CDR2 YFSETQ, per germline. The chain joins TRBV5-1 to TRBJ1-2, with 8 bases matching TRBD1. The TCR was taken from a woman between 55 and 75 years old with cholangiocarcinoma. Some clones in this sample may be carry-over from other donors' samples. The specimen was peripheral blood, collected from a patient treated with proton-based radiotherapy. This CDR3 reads CASSLEGQAYGYTF. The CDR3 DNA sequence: TGCGCCAGCAGCTTGGAGGGACAGGCTTATGGCTACACCTTC. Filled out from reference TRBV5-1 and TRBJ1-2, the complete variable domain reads KAGVTQTPRYLIKTRGQQVTLSCSPISGHRSVSWYQQTPGQGLQFLFEYFSETQRNKGNFPGRFSGRQFSNSRSEMNVSTLELGDSALYLCASSLEGQAYGYTFGSGTRLTVV.